Below, 11 T cell receptor beta chains from the same sample are listed, as sequenced in a study of blood T cell repertoires in COVID-19. Assay used: immunoSEQ multiplex PCR; TCRdb lists only in-frame clones, some missing. Of 150,000 to 200,000 clones listed, approximately 88% are singletons. Sequencing was carried out using peripheral blood. These receptors were collected from a woman aged 25 to 39 with acute or convalescent COVID-19.

The chain employs TRBV19 and TRBJ2-7; D perhaps matches TRBD2 (6 bases). V was cut by 3 bases and J by 3 bases, with 12 bases left in between. This CDR3 has 14 amino acids. Germline V CDR1 and CDR2: LNHDA, SQIVND (reference sequence). CDR3 in amino acids: CASSINPEGYEQYF. The CDR3 DNA reads as TGTGCCAGTAGTATCAATCCGGAGGGCTACGAGCAGTACTTC.

J is TRBJ1-2 and V is TRBV13, with D tentatively TRBD1 (6 bases). Germline V gene lookup returns CDR1 PRHDT and CDR2 FYEKMQ (reference sequence). The CDR3 has 15 amino acids. V shed 4 bases and J shed 6 bases, with 18 bases lying between them. In DNA form, the CDR3 reads TGTGCCAGCAGCTCCTTTGAAGACAGGCTGAATGGCTACACCTTC. It specifies CASSSFEDRLNGYTF.

CDR3 nucleotide sequence: TGTGCCAGCACTAAAATGTTGGTGTCGGACAGGGGTTTCAATGAGCAGTTCTTC. It encodes CASTKMLVSDRGFNEQFF. The chain couples TRBV27 to TRBJ2-1, with 9 bases aligning to TRBD1. Germline V gives CDR1 MNHEY, CDR2 SMNVEV (reference sequence). The CDR3 totals 18 residues. The ends lost 7 bases at V and 6 bases at J; junction bases unmatched: 19.

Note on this clone: At one of its ends the junction is not consistent with the germline gene, which may arise from a read error. J is TRBJ2-5 and V is TRBV7-7; a weak D match, TRBD2 (6 bases). The CDR3 extends over 15 amino acids. Per the germline V gene, CDR1 is SSHAT and CDR2 is FNYEAQ (reference sequence). The CDR3 DNA is TGTGCTAGCAGCTTAGGTGGGGGACTGGGAGAGACCCAGTACTTC. Amino acid sequence: CASSLGGGLGETQYF.

The rearrangement joins TRBV6-1 to TRBJ1-6; 7 bases are a match to TRBD1. Per germline, CDR1 MNHNS and CDR2 SASEGT. There are 14 residues in the CDR3. The J segment lost 8 bases and the V segment lost 6 bases, leaving 7 bases of the junction unmatched. This CDR3 is CASSPGQDYSPLHF. CDR3 in DNA: TGTGCCAGCAGCCCAGGACAGGACTATTCACCCCTCCACTTT.

This clone was seen only a few times. This rearrangement joins TRBV4-1 to TRBJ2-2, with unresolved D. V was trimmed by 7 bases and J by 1 base, leaving 4 bases between them. CDR1 and CDR2 from the germline V gene are MGHRA and YSYEKL. The CDR3 is made up of 12 amino acids. In DNA form, the CDR3 reads TGCGCCAGCACCGGGAACACCGGGGAGCTGTTTTTT. This gives the protein CASTGNTGELFF.

The chain uses TRBV5-1 and TRBJ1-1, with D possibly being TRBD1 (5 bases). This CDR3 contains 16 residues. Germline V gene sequence: CDR1 SGHRS, CDR2 YFSETQ. Trimming left V 1 base short and J 1 base short, with 14 bases between. CDR3 sequence: CASSLFSGRANTEAFF. The CDR3 DNA sequence: TGCGCCAGCAGCTTGTTTTCGGGCAGGGCGAACACTGAAGCTTTCTTT. The complete variable domain, with remaining parts taken from reference TRBV5-1 and TRBJ1-1, reads KAGVTQTPRYLIKTRGQQVTLSCSPISGHRSVSWYQQTPGQGLQFLFEYFSETQRNKGNFPGRFSGRQFSNSRSEMNVSTLELGDSALYLCASSLFSGRANTEAFFGQGTRLTVV.

This clone was detected only once. The chain has TRBV10-2 and TRBJ2-1, with 8 nucleotides matching TRBD2. The CDR3 covers 10 residues. Germline V gene sequence: CDR1 WSHSY, CDR2 SAAADI. The V and J ends lost 10 bases and 8 bases, in that order; junction bases with no gene match: 1. The CDR3 sequence: CATGGDEQFF. The DNA of the CDR3 is TGCGCCACGGGGGGGGATGAGCAGTTCTTC.

The CDR3 protein is CASRQYGPTDTQYF. CDR3 in DNA: TGCGCCAGCAGGCAGTATGGTCCCACAGATACGCAGTATTTT. V and J are TRBV5-1 and TRBJ2-3; no clear D gene. Germline V lookup: CDR1 SGHRS, CDR2 YFSETQ. The CDR3 is made up of 14 amino acids. V lost 5 bases and J lost 2, with 12 bases in between. The variable domain in full, completed from reference TRBV5-1 and TRBJ2-3, reads KAGVTQTPRYLIKTRGQQVTLSCSPISGHRSVSWYQQTPGQGLQFLFEYFSETQRNKGNFPGRFSGRQFSNSRSEMNVSTLELGDSALYLCASRQYGPTDTQYFGPGTRLTVL.

The rearrangement links TRBV6-5 to TRBJ2-5, with 9 positions matching TRBD1. CDR3 length: 14 residues. Unmatched junction bases numbered 5, after V lost 6 bases and J lost 3 bases. In germline, CDR1 is MNHEY, CDR2 SVGAGI. CDR3 sequence: CASSLDRGEETQYF. The CDR3 bases are TGTGCCAGCAGCCTTGACAGGGGGGAAGAGACCCAGTACTTC.

The V gene is TRBV28, the J gene TRBJ2-4; no firm D call. V lost 5 bases to trimming and J lost 11 bases, with 13 bases between them. Germline V gene lookup returns CDR1 MDHEN and CDR2 SYDVKM. This CDR3 has 12 amino acids. Here the CDR3 reads CASSIGYRVQYF. CDR3 nucleotides: TGTGCCAGCAGTATTGGGTATCGGGTTCAGTACTTC. Looking up the rest from reference TRBV28 and TRBJ2-4 gives the full variable domain: DVKVTQSSRYLVKRTGEKVFLECVQDMDHENMFWYRQDPGLGLRLIYFSYDVKMKEKGDIPEGYSVSREKKERFSLILESASTNQTSMYLCASSIGYRVQYFGAGTRLSVL.